This TCR beta chain stems from a study of cytomegalovirus exposure and HLA in healthy donors (dated by TCRdb to about 2017). Describing the broader study: In an earlier analysis of approximately 640 of the donors, 276 Gb of sequence data and 90 million to 120 million unique TCR beta sequences from 150 million to 200 million T cells were reported. An earlier analysis of around 580 of the donors used high-throughput TCR beta sequencing to judge whether each TCR beta V gene segment behaved as functional or pseudogenic. A separate validation cohort of some 130 different subjects was used in addition to the 666-subject first cohort. Because of strong linkage in the cohort, roughly five DR-DQ haplotypes were treated as single units for association and clustering. Donor age, sex, ethnicity and CMV serostatus were compiled alongside the repertoire data. Every discovery cohort repertoire had been produced on one sequencing platform. The study used immunosequencing to profile the T cell repertoires of approximately 640 subjects and linked those repertoires to cytomegalovirus serostatus. The later analysis used no new phenotypic data to find candidate immune exposures, relying instead on TCR beta sequences and their occurrence across donors. Of the roughly 400 genotyped donors, around 81% fell in the genetic ancestry cluster associated with self-reported Caucasian donors. The aim of the study was to test whether cataloging public T cell receptors could identify signatures of past pathogen exposure. A later analysis re-examined previously published TCR beta repertoires from more than 650 donors and added high-resolution HLA genotyping to investigate patterns of TCR occurrence. Across 300 to 500 genotyped donors of the cohort, an average of approximately 220,000 unique TCR beta nucleotide sequences per donor were sequenced, and about a sixth of those sequences were non-productive. A later genetic analysis used genome-wide SNP genotypes for about 65% of the 666 donors, treating that subset as a discovery cohort. High-throughput TCR immunosequencing, statistical association of individual TCRs with disease status, and machine learning were combined to predict cytomegalovirus infection status. Both class I and class II loci were covered by HLA typing, at four-digit resolution. The number of donors typed differed by locus, with about 629-630 for A, B, C, DRB1 and DQB1, 522 for DQA1, nearly 610 for DPA1, and under 490 for DPB1. Around 320 gigabases of sequencing data and around 87 million unique TCR sequences were included in an early release covering about 600 HLA-typed donors.

Its CDR3 holds 14 amino acids, cysteine through phenylalanine. Just CDR3 DNA is preserved here, 42 bases in frame from base 1. According to the germline V gene, CDR1 reads SGHAT and CDR2 reads FQNNGV. The trim is 6 bases for V and 8 bases for J, with a gap of 17 bases between the germline ends. Receptor amplification or capture employed the immunoSEQ multiplex PCR assay. For the multiplex PCR, a mixture combining 60 forward primers for TCR Vbeta segments and 13 reverse primers for TCR Jbeta segments was used. Amplification of the CDR3 region of rearranged TCR beta genes was performed with a multiplex PCR assay on genomic DNA. Amplified TCR beta libraries were sequenced as 87-base-pair reads on the Illumina HiSeq System. In the paper's pipeline: A later analysis tallied 80 million to 95 million unique TCR beta chains across the 550 to 850 repertoires, and some 10 million of those chains were shared by two or more donors. Raw reads were error-corrected and collapsed into unique sequences by a nearest-neighbor algorithm in which closely related sequences were merged to remove PCR and sequencing errors. Alignment of CDR3 sequences to IMGT reference sequences was used to assign V, D and J gene segments. Each retained sequence needed at least a six-nucleotide match to both a V gene segment and a J gene segment. Rearrangements were classified as productive when the CDR3 lacked stop codons and remained in frame with V and J, and all other rearrangements were classified as non-productive. CDR3 was defined according to IMGT convention as the region running from the second conserved V-encoded cysteine to the conserved J-encoded phenylalanine. The earlier analysis of 587 of the donors excluded any sequence lacking an unambiguous match to a single V gene segment. An earlier analysis of 587 of the donors called V segments functional above 56.7% productive rearrangements and segregating when the between-donor standard deviation exceeded 5%. To diagnose cytomegalovirus status from the catalog of TCR beta chain sequences, a statistical classification framework was built. V and J gene assignment, in a later analysis, came from comparing TCR nucleotide sequences with IMGT/GENE-DB human TR gene sequences. In a later analysis, CDR3 sequences and most-parsimonious VDJ recombination scenarios were assigned using the TCRdist pipeline. In a later analysis, each TCR beta chain was defined by its CDR3 amino acid sequence together with its V-gene family, and reads without a unique V-gene family were excluded. As a way to deal with suspected cross-contamination and a sequencing artifact, a later analysis dropped hundreds of nucleotide sequences that were highly shared and had low generation probability. In a later analysis, a clonal expansion index for each public chain was calculated from normalized within-repertoire ranks of inferred template counts. Generation probabilities in a later analysis came from a VDJ recombination model fitted to out-of-frame rearrangements, and those results were checked against IGoR. In a later analysis, hypergeometric tests were used to score TCR-TCR, TCR-HLA and TCR-CMV co-occurrence, with a repertoire-size bias correction applied to TCR pairs. In a later analysis, false discovery rates were estimated by permuting HLA or CMV assignments 20 times. In a later analysis, co-occurring TCRs were grouped using DBSCAN, with TCRdist sequence similarity added in when clustering inside HLA-allele-positive subsets. For co-occurrence clustering, repertoires with fewer than 30,000 or more than 120,000 public chains were excluded, along with five repertoires with anomalous nucleotide sharing. TCRdb holds this immuneACCESS table with in-frame rearrangements only. Some clones are missing; in checked studies, unresolved V genes explain under half, and the rest has no known cause. Clonal size and the V and J genes are those of that table, whereas D and trimming came from the DNA. The sample table records roughly 80,000 clones; around 70% of these occur just once. The ten largest clones add up to 6.2% of the sample.

Comment on this clone: The clone's antigen remains unknown. No quality values exist for individual bases; no much larger clone is one base distant.

The paper's findings and limits, for the study overall: Compared with equally common non-associated chains, HLA-associated TCR beta chains in a later analysis were more clonally expanded and had lower generation probabilities. Because HLA typing was unavailable for some donors at each locus, only the typed subset was used in association tests. An association between a missense DCLRE1C variant and V-gene and J-gene trimming of TCR beta chains was found in a later genetic analysis and replicated in an independent cohort. A later analysis associated around 16,000 TCR beta sequences with specific HLA alleles at a false discovery rate of 0.05. In vitro tests confirmed that a few of the cytomegalovirus-associated TCR beta chains recognize cytomegalovirus antigens. The earlier analysis of 587 of the donors excluded over 15 rarely observed V segments, including chromosome 9 orphons, because counts were too low. In the study, approximately 160 TCR beta chains were listed as associated with cytomegalovirus. A later analysis found that most CMV-associated TCR beta chains appeared HLA-restricted, with HLA associations seemingly driven largely by CMV exposure. Only TCR beta chains were sequenced in this cohort, and the absence of alpha or paired-chain data limited detectable features. In an earlier analysis of some 550 of the donors, most TCR beta V segments were observed in productive rearrangements about 90% or about 30% of the time, broadly matching IMGT annotations. The only immune exposure information available for the cohort was CMV serostatus. Correlated functional status among segregating V segments might reflect linkage disequilibrium, but an unknown experimental factor could not be ruled out. Most TCR sequences were seen in very few donors, while some public TCRs were found in many individuals. The classifier was reported to diagnose cytomegalovirus status with high specificity and sensitivity in both the original cohort and the validation cohort. According to a later analysis, TCR association rates differed among HLA loci, with DRB1 alleles showing the most associated TCRs and HLA-C alleles showing the fewest. A cluster of highly shared sequence variants was judged likely to represent a technical artifact of the sequencing pipeline. A later genetic analysis reported fewer N-insertions in productive TCRs among donors in an Asian-associated ancestry cluster than the roughly 690-donor mean. A further reported finding was that TCR beta sequences accurately predicted the HLA-A and HLA-B alleles for most subjects in the first cohort. Strong co-occurrence of HLA alleles, especially DR and DQ, made assigning TCR associations to individual alleles difficult. Some IMGT-functional V segments, including TRBV6-2 and TRBV6-3, could not be told apart with the 87-base-pair reads, so those segments were excluded. Several of the top co-occurrence clusters appeared to be linked to parvovirus B19, influenza, CMV and Epstein-Barr virus, according to a later analysis. The authors suggested that the approach could potentially be extended to other disease states and immunological phenotypes. Presence/absence analyses assumed roughly uniform sequencing depth across donors, an assumption that may not hold.

The cohort consisted of hundreds of healthy bone marrow donors. All cohort members were sampled while nominally healthy, although unrecorded immune exposures were likely present. The donor was CMV seropositive and belonged to the group of 250 to 300 seropositive cohort members. Every donor gave a peripheral blood sample, and the peripheral blood mononuclear cells from that sample were used for TCR beta sequencing. The Qiagen DNeasy Blood Extraction Kit was used to extract genomic DNA from the blood cell samples. The sequence is built from TRBV11-2 and TRBJ2-1; the D gene is possibly TRBD2, with 6 bases matching. Sequencing was done on a sample of PBMCs. The TCR originated in a woman aged 50 to 65 in good health and CMV-seropositive. In nucleotides, the sequence is TGTGCCAGCAGGGTCCCGGGAGTTAAACATGAGCAGTTCTTC. This yields the protein CASRVPGVKHEQFF.